This T cell receptor (beta chain) was sequenced during a study of blood T cell repertoires in COVID-19. Background on the study: Sites in the United States, Italy and Spain provided acute and convalescent COVID-19 samples. Sample material is recorded as cDNA or gDNA derived from T cells, B-cell-depleted T cells, or PBMCs.

Germline CDR1 and CDR2: SEHNR and FQNEAQ (reference sequence). With 7 bases clipped from V and 2 bases from J, the junction kept 1 base outside the gene matches. The CDR3 extends over 12 amino acids. Seattle's cohort entered during active infection and was followed longitudinally. In the source study's methods: Estimation of nucleated cell counts was performed using reference gene primer amplification. TCRdb's table, derived via immunoSEQ multiplex PCR, lists solely in-frame clones and lacks some. The V and J calls and clone size were taken over from that table, and D and trimming were inferred from the DNA. Counted here are about 87,000 clones, about 85% occurring once; the ten biggest clones make up just over 3%.

Sequenced material: peripheral blood. The chain uses TRBV7-9 and TRBJ1-2, with 7 bases matching TRBD1. The TCR was taken from an elderly woman with COVID-19, enrolled during active disease. The CDR3 loop reads CASTTGNYGYTF. The DNA of the CDR3 is TGTGCCAGCACGACAGGGAACTATGGCTACACCTTC.